This T cell receptor beta chain was retrieved from a study of T cell responses to AZD1222 COVID-19 vaccine (dated by TCRdb to the early 2020s). Describing the broader study: TCR sequencing covered more than 230 trial participants: roughly 200 given two doses of AZD1222 and about 26 given two doses of MenACWY control vaccine. Enrollment into the trials was organized by age into subgroups of 18-55, 56-69 and 70-plus years, and those subgroups contained roughly 150, 30 and 60 TCR-sequenced participants, respectively.

This specimen's time point label, per the study, means: about 28 days (+/-7) after the second vaccine dose. AZD1222 recipients whose second dose came at about 4 weeks and those whose second dose came at about 12 weeks were combined into one group, since spike-specific TCR depth and breadth did not differ between the two schedules. The vaccinee samples were drawn from two UK trials, COV001 and COV002, one of which was a single-blind randomized controlled phase 2/3 trial testing AZD1222 (ChAdOx1 nCoV-19) in healthy adults. For TCRbeta chain sequencing, PBMC samples were collected from trial participants at day 0 and at day 28 after the second dose. Overall study results and their limits: A significant rise in spike-specific TCR breadth and depth was observed after two AZD1222 doses relative to day 0 and relative to MenACWY recipients. CD4 TCRs associated with the vaccine covered the entire spike protein, and the dominant responses were in regions 160-218 and 743-854. Conclusions about previously exposed vaccinees were limited because only 5 or 6 AZD1222 recipients were SARS-CoV-2 seropositive at baseline. The 56-69-year group was small, and its depth increase did not reach significance, likely because of low power. Reportedly, almost half of the unique spike-specific TCRs recognized epitopes lying outside the regions that are mutated in the B.1.351 and B.1.1.7 variants. No day 14 peak-response samples were available, so repertoires were characterized only after the peak T cell response. Most participants were white British and females outnumbered males, and the authors suggested that clonal diversity may have been underestimated.

Taken from the germline V gene, the CDR1 and CDR2 loops are SGHDT and YYEEEE. Measured from the cysteine to the phenylalanine, the CDR3 is 12 residues long. Kept here is only the CDR3 DNA, which spans 36 bases and is read in frame from base 1. The CDR3 regions of human TCRbeta chains were analyzed by immunosequencing. The paper's processing steps were these. TCRs in the repertoires were compared against a reference library of SARS-CoV-2-specific TCRs that had been generated with the MIRA antigen-specificity platform. Breadth was defined as the fraction of unique TCRs that were SARS-CoV-2-associated. Depth was defined as the fraction of total T cells that were SARS-CoV-2-associated. Each spike-specific TCR was assigned to its reactive spike region and to a CD4 or CD8 class using the MIRA data. Log10-transformed breadth and depth values were compared by one-way ANOVA with Sidak's multiple comparisons tests. Here the immuneACCESS table is served through TCRdb, limited to in-frame sequences with V and J called. Missing clones are a known gap in these copies; in checked studies unresolved V genes cover under half, and the rest lacks a known reason. Clonal size and the V and J genes are those of that table, whereas D and trimming came from the DNA. The sample data list fewer than 150,000 clones, and 88% of these were observed just once. Jointly, the top ten make up 4.5% to 6.5% of the sample.

On this clone itself: The target of this receptor is not known. Sequence at one end of the junction differs from germline and may be a read error.

The clonotype originates from an adult who received the AZD1222 COVID-19 vaccine. The chain is made from TRBV5-6 and TRBJ1-1; 6 matching bases give a weak D call of TRBD1. Sample: peripheral blood, taken 28 days after the second AZD1222 dose. The sequence in DNA is TGTGCCAGCAGCTTGTGGGACACGGAAGCTTTCTTT. This encodes CASSLWDTEAFF. Where the CDR3 stops, the reference TRBV5-6 and TRBJ1-1 genes take over; the full variable domain is DAGVTQSPTHLIKTRGQQVTLRCSPKSGHDTVSWYQQALGQGPQFIFQYYEEEERQRGNFPDRFSGHQFPNYSSELNVNALLLGDSALYLCASSLWDTEAFFGQGTRLTVV.